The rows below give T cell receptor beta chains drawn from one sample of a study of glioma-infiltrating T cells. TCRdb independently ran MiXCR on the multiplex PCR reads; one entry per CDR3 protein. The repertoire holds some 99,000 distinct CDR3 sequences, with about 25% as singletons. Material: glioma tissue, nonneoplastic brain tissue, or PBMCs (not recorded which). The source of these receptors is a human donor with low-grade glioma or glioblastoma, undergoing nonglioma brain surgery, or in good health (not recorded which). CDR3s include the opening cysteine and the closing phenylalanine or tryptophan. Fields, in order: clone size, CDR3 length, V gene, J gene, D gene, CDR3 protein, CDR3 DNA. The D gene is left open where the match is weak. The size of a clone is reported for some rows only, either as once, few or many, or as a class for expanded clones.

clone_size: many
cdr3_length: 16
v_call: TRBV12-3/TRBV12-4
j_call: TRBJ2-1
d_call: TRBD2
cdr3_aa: CASSPGTSLAYNEQFF
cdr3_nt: TGTGCCAGCAGTCCGGGGACTAGTCTCGCCTACAATGAGCAGTTCTTC

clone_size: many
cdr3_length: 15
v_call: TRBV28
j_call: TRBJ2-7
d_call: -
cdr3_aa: CASSFPARLDAEQHF
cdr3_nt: TGTGCCAGCAGTTTCCCAGCCAGACTAGATGCCGAGCAGCACTTC

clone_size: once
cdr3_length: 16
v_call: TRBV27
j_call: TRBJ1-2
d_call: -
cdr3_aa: CACSPGRLVAGYGYTF
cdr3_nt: TGTGCCTGCAGTCCTGGACGCCTCGTGGCTGGCTATGGCTACACCTTC

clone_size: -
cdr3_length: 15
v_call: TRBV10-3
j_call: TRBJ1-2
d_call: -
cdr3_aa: CAISEGTRANYGYTF
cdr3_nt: TGTGCCATCAGTGAAGGGACAAGAGCTAACTATGGCTACACCTTC

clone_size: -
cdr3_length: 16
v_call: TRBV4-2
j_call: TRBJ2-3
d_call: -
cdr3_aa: CASSPLQGGEKDTQYF
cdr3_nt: TGTGCCAGCAGCCCTCTGCAGGGCGGGGAAAAAGATACGCAGTATTTT

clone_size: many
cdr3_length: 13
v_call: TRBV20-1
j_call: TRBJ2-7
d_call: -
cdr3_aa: CSALDRLLYEQYF
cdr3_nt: TGCAGTGCTCTCGACCGGTTACTCTACGAGCAGTACTTC

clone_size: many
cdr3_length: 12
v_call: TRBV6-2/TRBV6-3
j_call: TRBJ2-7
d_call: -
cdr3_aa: CASQNFSYEQYF
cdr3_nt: TGTGCCAGCCAGAACTTCTCCTACGAGCAGTACTTC

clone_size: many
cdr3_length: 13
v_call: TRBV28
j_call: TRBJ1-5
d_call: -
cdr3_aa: CAISEWGKQPQHF
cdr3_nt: TGTGCCATCTCGGAGTGGGGAAAGCAGCCCCAGCATTTT

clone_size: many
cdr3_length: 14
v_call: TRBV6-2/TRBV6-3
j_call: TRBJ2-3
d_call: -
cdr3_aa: CASSIGGGTDTQYF
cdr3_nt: TGTGCCAGCAGTATCGGGGGTGGTACAGATACGCAGTATTTT

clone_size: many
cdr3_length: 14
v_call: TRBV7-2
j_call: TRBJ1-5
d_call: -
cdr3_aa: CASSLLGFDQPQHF
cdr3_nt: TGTGCCAGCAGCTTATTAGGGTTCGATCAGCCCCAGCATTTT

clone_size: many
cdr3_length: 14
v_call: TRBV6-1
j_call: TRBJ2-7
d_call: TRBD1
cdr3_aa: CASYRTGGLREQYF
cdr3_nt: TGTGCCAGTTACAGGACAGGGGGCTTGAGGGAGCAGTACTTC

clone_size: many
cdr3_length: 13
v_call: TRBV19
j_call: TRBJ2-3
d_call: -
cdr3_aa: CASSPSNRDTQYF
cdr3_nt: TGTGCCAGTAGTCCCTCCAACAGAGATACGCAGTATTTT

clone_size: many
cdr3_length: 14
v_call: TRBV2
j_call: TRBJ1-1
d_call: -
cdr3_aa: CASSARTVNTEAFF
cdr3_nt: TGTGCCAGCAGTGCAAGGACGGTGAACACTGAAGCTTTCTTT

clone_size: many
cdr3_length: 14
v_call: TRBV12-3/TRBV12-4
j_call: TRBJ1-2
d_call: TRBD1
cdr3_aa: CASSIRTGNYGYTF
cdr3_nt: TGTGCCAGCAGTATAAGGACAGGGAACTATGGCTACACCTTC

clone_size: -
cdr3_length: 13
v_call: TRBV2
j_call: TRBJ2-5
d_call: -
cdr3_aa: CASSPNQGETQYF
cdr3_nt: TGTGCCAGCAGTCCAAACCAGGGAGAGACCCAGTACTTC

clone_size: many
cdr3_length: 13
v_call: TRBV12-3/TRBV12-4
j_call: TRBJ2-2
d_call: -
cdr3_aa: CASSPQYTGELFF
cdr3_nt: TGTGCCAGCAGTCCCCAGTACACCGGGGAGCTGTTTTTT

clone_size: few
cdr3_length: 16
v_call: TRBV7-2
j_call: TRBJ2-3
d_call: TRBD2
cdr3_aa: CASSGGIAGTGDTQYF
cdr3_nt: TGTGCCAGCAGTGGGGGGATAGCGGGGACCGGGGATACGCAGTATTTT

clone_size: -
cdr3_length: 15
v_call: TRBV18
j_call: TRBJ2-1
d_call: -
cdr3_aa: CASSPSSNGGNEQFF
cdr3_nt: TGTGCCAGCTCACCATCGAGCAACGGGGGCAATGAGCAGTTCTTC

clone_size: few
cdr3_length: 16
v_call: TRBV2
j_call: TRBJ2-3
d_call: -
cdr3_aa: CASRETGGTSTDTQYF
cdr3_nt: TGTGCCAGCAGGGAAACTGGGGGGACTAGCACAGATACGCAGTATTTT

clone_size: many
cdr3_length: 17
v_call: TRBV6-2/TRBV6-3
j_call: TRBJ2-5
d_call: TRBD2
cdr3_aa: CASSPLLRTGGPKTQYF
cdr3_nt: TGTGCCAGCAGTCCTCTACTACGAACGGGGGGGCCGAAGACCCAGTACTTC

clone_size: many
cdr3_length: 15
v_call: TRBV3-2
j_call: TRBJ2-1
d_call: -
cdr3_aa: CASRSLRASYNEQFF
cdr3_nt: TGTGCCAGCAGAAGCTTGCGGGCATCCTACAATGAGCAGTTCTTC

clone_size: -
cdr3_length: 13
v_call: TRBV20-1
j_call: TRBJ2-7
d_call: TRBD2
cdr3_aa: CSARDSGSYEKYF
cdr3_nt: TGCAGTGCTAGGGATAGCGGGTCCTACGAGAAGTACTTC

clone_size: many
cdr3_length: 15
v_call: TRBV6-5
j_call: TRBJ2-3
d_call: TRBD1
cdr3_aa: CASSYRTGVPDTQYF
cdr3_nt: TGTGCCAGCAGTTATCGTACAGGGGTCCCAGATACGCAGTATTTT

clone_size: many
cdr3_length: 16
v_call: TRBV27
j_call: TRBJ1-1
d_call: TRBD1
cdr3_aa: CASSYETGGPATEAFF
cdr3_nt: TGTGCCAGCAGTTATGAGACAGGGGGCCCCGCCACTGAAGCTTTCTTT

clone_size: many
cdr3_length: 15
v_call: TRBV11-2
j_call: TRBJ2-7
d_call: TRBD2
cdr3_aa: CASSAGTSYRGEQYF
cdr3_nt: TGTGCCAGCAGCGCGGGGACTAGCTACCGGGGAGAGCAGTACTTC

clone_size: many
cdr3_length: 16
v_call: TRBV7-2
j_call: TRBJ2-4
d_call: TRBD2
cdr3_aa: CASSSGRLAGGSIQYF
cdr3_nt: TGTGCCAGCAGCTCGGGACGACTAGCGGGGGGTTCGATTCAGTACTTC

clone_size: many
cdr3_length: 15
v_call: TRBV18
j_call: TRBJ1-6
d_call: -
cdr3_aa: CASSPLGDDNSPLHF
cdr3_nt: TGTGCCAGCTCACCATTAGGAGACGATAATTCACCCCTCCACTTT

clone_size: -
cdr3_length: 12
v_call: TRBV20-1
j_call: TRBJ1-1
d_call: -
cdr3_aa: CSVVTGTTEAFF
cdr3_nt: TGCAGTGTTGTGACAGGAACCACTGAAGCTTTCTTT

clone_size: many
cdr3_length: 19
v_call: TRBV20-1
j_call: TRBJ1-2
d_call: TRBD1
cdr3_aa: CSARIPEGTGGPGDYGYTF
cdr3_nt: TGCAGTGCTAGAATCCCGGAGGGGACAGGGGGCCCAGGGGACTATGGCTACACCTTC

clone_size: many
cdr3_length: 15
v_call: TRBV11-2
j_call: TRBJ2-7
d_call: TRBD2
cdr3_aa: CASSLSTSGAYEQYF
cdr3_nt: TGTGCCAGCAGCTTAAGTACTAGCGGGGCCTACGAGCAGTACTTC

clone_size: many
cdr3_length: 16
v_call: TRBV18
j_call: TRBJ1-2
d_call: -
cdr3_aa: CASSPTGTSTNYGYTF
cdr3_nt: TGTGCCAGCTCACCTACCGGGACATCTACTAACTATGGCTACACCTTC

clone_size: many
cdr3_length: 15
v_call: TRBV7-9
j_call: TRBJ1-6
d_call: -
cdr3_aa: CASSLNRQTNSPLHF
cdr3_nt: TGTGCCAGCAGCTTAAACAGACAGACGAATTCACCCCTCCACTTT

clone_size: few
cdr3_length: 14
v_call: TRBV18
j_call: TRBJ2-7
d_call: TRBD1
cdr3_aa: CASSPPSGQDEQYF
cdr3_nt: TGTGCCAGCTCACCACCCTCAGGACAGGACGAGCAGTACTTC

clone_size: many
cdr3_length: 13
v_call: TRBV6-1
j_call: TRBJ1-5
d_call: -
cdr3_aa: CASRGGRTGPQHF
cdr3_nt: TGTGCCAGCAGAGGAGGACGGACTGGGCCCCAGCATTTT

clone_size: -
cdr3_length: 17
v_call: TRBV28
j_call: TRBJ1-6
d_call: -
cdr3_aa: CAGSLFPSWGSYSPLHF
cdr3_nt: TGTGCCGGCAGTTTATTCCCAAGTTGGGGCTCATATTCACCCCTCCACTTT

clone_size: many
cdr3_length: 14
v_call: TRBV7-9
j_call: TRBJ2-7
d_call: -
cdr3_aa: CASSLVQGAYEQYF
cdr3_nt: TGTGCCAGCAGCTTAGTCCAGGGAGCCTACGAGCAGTACTTC

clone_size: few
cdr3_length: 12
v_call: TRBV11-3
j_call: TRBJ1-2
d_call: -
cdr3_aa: CASSGTNYGYTF
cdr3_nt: TGTGCCAGCAGCGGGACTAACTATGGCTACACCTTC

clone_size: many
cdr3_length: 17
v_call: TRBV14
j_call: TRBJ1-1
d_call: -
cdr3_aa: CASSQDLGFGMNTEAFF
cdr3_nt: TGTGCCAGCAGCCAAGATCTAGGGTTCGGCATGAACACTGAAGCTTTCTTT

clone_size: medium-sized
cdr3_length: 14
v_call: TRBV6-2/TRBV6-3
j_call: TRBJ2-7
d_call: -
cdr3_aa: CASRTAQRSKERYF
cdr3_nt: TGTGCCAGCAGGACGGCCCAGCGATCTAAGGAACGGTACTTC

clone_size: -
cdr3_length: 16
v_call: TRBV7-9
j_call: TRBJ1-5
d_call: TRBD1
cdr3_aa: CASSHGGTVDNQPQHF
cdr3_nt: TGTGCCAGCAGTCATGGCGGGACAGTAGACAATCAGCCCCAGCACTTT